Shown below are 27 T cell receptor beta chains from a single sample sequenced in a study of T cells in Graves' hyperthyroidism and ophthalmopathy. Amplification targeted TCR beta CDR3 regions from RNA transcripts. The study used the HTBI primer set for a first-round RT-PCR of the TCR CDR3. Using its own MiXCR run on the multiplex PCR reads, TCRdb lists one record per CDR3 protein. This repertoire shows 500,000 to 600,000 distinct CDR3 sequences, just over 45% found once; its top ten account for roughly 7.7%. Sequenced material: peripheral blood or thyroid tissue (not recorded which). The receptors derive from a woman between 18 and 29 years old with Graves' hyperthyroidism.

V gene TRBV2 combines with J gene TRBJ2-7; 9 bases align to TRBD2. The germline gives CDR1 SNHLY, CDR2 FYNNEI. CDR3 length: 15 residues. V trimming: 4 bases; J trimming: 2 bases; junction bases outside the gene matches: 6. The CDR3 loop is CASSVEGTSTYEQYF. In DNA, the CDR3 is TGTGCCAGCAGTGTCGAGGGGACTAGCACCTACGAGCAGTACTTC.

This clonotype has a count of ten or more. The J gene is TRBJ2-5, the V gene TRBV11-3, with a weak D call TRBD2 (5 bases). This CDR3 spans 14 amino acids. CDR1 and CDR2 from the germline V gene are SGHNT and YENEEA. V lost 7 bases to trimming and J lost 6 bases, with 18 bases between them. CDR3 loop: CASTYWASCKTQYF. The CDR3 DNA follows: TGTGCCAGCACCTACTGGGCTAGCTGCAAGACCCAGTACTTC. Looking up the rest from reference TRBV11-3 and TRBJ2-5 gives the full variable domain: EAGVVQSPRYKIIEKKQPVAFWCNPISGHNTLYWYLQNLGQGPELLIRYENEEAVDDSQLPKDRFSAERLKGVDSTLKIQPAELGDSAVYLCASTYWASCKTQYFGPGTRLLVL.

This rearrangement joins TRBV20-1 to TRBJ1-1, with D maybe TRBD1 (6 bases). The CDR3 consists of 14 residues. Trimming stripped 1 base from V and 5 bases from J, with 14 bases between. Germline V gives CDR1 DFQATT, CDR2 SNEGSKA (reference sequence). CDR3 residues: CSARVIGGLTEAFF. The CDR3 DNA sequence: TGCAGTGCTAGAGTGATAGGGGGTTTAACTGAAGCTTTCTTT.

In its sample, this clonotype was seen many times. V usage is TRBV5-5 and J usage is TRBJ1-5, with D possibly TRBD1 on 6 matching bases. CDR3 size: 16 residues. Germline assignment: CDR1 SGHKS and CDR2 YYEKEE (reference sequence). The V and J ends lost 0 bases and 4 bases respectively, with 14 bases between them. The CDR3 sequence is CASSLALGARNQPQHF. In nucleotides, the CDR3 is TGTGCCAGCAGCTTGGCGTTGGGGGCGCGGAATCAGCCCCAGCATTTT.

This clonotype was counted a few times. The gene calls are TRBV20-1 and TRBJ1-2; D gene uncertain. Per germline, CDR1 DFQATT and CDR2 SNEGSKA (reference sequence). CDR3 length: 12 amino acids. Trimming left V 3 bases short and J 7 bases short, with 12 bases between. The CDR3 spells CSASRNSGGYTF. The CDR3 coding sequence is TGCAGTGCTAGCAGGAATAGCGGTGGCTACACCTTC.

CDR3 amino acids: CATSDGVPGRGTQYF. The DNA of the CDR3 is TGTGCCACCAGTGATGGGGTCCCGGGACGGGGGACCCAGTACTTC. V gene TRBV24-1 combines with J gene TRBJ2-5; either TRBD1 or TRBD2 may fit D (5 bases each). The CDR3 spans 15 residues. With 3 bases removed from V and 7 bases from J, the gap between germline ends came to 17 bases. Germline V gene lookup returns CDR1 KGHDR and CDR2 SFDVKD.

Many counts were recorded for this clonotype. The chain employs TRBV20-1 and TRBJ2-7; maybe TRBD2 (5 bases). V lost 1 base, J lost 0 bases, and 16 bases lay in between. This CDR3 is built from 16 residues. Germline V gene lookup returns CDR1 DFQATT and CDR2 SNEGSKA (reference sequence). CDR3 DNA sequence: TGCAGTGCTAGAGGATCGGTAGCGTTAAGCTCCTACGAGCAGTACTTC. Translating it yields CSARGSVALSSYEQYF.

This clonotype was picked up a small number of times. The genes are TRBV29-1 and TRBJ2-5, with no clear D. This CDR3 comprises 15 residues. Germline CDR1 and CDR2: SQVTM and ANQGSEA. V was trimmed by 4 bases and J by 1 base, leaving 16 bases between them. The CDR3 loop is CSVGGGERLQETQYF. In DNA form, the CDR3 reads TGCAGCGTTGGGGGTGGAGAGCGCCTCCAAGAGACCCAGTACTTC.

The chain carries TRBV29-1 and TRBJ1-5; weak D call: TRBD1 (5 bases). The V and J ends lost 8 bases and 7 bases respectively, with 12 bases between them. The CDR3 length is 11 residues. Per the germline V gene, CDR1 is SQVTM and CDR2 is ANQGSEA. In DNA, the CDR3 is TGCAGCACTGTTGGGGGGCAGCCCCAGCATTTT. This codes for CSTVGGQPQHF.

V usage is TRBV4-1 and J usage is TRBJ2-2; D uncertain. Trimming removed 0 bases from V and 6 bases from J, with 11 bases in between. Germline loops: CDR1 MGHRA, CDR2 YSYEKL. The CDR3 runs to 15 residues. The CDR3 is CASSQEGRAAGELFF. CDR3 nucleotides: TGCGCCAGCAGCCAAGAGGGTCGAGCTGCCGGGGAGCTGTTTTTT.

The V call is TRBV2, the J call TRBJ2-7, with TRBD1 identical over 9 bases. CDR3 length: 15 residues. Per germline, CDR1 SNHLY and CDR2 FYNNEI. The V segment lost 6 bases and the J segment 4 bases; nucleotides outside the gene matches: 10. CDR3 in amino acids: CASSLSGQGMYEQYF. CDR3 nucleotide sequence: TGTGCCAGCAGCTTGTCGGGACAGGGCATGTACGAGCAGTACTTC.

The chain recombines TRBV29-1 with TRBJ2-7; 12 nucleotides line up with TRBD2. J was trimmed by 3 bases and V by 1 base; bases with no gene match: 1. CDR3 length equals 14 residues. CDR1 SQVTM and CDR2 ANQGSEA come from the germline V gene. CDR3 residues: CSVEGTSGVYEQYF. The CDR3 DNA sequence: TGCAGCGTTGAAGGGACTAGCGGGGTCTACGAGCAGTACTTC.

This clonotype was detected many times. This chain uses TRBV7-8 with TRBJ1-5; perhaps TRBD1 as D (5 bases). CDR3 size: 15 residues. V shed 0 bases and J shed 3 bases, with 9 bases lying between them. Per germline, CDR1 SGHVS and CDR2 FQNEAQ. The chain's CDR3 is CASSLAGAFNQPQHF. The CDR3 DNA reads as TGTGCCAGCAGCTTAGCAGGGGCCTTCAATCAGCCCCAGCATTTT.

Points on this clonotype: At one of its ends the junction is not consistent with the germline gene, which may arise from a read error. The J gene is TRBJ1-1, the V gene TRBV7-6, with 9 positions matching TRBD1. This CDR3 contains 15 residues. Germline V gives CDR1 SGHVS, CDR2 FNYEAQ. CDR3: CASSLGDRENTEAFF. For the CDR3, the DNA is TGTGCCAGCAGCTTAGGGGACAGGGAGAACACTGAAGCTTTCTTC.

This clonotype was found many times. CDR3 nucleotide sequence: TGCGCCAGCAGCTTGGAGGGACAGGGTAGCGGCTACACCTTC. This codes for CASSLEGQGSGYTF. The chain is built from TRBV5-1 and TRBJ1-2; 9 positions agree with TRBD1. CDR1 SGHRS and CDR2 YFSETQ come from the germline V gene. Trimming cost V 0 bases and J 8 bases; bases outside gene matches: 5. The CDR3 is 14 residues long.

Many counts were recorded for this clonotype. The CDR3 DNA follows: TGTGCCAGCAGCCCAGGCGCCGGAGACGGCTATGGCTACACCTTC. Translating gives CASSPGAGDGYGYTF. The V gene is TRBV7-9, the J gene TRBJ1-2; no definite D call. Germline CDR1 is SEHNR and CDR2 is FQNEAQ (reference sequence). The CDR3 consists of 15 residues. Trimming removed 5 bases from V and 4 bases from J, with 17 bases in between.

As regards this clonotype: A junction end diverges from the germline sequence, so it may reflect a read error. DNA of the CDR3: TGCAGTGCTATTGTGGACGATACGCGGTATTTT. Translated, it gives CSAIVDDTRYF. The chain is built from TRBV20-1 and TRBJ2-3; D is unclear. Germline loops: CDR1 DFQATT, CDR2 SNEGSKA (reference sequence). This CDR3 is 11 amino acids long.

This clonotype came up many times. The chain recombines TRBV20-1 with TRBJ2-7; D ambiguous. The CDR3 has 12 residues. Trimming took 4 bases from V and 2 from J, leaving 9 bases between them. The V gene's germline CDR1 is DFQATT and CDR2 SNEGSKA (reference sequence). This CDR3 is CSATSRTYEQYF. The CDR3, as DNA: TGCAGTGCTACAAGCAGAACCTACGAGCAGTACTTC.

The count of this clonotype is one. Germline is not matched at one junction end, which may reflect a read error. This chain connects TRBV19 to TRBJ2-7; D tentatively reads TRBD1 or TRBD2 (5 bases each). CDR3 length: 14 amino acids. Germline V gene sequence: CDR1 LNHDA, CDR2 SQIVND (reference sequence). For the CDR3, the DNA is TGCGCCAGTAGTATGAGGGGTCGCACCTACGAGCAGTACTTC. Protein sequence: CASSMRGRTYEQYF.

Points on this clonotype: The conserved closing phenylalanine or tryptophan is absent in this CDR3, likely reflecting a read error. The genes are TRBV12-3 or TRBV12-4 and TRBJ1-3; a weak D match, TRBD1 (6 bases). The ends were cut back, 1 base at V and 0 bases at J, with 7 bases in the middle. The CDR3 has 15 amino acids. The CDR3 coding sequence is TGTGCCAGCAGTTTAGGGACAGCCTCTGGAAACACCATATATCTT. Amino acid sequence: CASSLGTASGNTIYL.

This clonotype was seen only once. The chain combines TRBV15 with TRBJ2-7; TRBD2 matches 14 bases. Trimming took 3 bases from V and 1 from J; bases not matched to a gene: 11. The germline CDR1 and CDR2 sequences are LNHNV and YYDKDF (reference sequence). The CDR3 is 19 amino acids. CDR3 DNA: TGTGCCACCAGCAGCGGGCATGGGGGACTAGCGGGAGTATCCTACGAGCAGTACTTC. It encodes CATSSGHGGLAGVSYEQYF.

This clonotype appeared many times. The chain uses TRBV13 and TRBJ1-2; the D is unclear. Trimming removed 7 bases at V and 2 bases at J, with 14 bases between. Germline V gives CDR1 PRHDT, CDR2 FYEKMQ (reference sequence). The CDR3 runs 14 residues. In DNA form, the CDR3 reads TGTGCCAGCACCCCCGGCACGGGGAACTATGGCTACACCTTC. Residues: CASTPGTGNYGYTF.

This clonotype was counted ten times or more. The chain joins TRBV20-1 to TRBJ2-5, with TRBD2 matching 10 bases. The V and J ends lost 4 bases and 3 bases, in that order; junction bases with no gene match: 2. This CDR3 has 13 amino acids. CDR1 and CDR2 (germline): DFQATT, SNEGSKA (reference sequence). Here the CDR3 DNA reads TGCAGTGCTAACGGGACTAGCGAAGAGACCCAGTACTTC. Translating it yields CSANGTSEETQYF.

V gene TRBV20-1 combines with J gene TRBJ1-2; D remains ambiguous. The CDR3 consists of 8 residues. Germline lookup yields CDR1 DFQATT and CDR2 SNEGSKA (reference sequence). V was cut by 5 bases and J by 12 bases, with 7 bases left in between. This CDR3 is CSAHRDTF. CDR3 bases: TGCAGTGCTCACCGGGACACCTTC.

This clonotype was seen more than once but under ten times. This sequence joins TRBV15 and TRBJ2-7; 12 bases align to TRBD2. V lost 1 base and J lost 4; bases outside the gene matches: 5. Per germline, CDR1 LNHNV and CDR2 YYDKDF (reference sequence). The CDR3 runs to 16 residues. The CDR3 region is CATSRALAGGMYEQYF. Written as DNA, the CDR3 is TGTGCCACCAGCAGAGCTCTAGCGGGAGGGATGTACGAGCAGTACTTC.

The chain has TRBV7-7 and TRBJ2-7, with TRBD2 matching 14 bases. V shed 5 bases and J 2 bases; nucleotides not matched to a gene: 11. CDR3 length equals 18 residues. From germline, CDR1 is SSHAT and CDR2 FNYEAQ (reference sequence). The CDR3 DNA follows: TGTGCCAGCAGCCCCAAAGGACTAGCGGGAGGCCTCGCCTACGAGCAGTACTTC. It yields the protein CASSPKGLAGGLAYEQYF.

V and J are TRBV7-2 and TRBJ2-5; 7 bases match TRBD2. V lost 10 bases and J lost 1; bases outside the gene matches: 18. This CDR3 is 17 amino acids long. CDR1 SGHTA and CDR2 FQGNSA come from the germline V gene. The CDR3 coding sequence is TGTGCCACAGGACTCGGAGGACGGCTAGCGGTCCAAGAGACCCAGTACTTC. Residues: CATGLGGRLAVQETQYF.